Sequencing of this T cell receptor (beta chain) was carried out in a study of glioma-infiltrating T cells after dendritic cell vaccination. Study context: Treatment, given 2003 to 2012, was autologous tumor lysate-pulsed dendritic cell vaccination. At biweekly intervals, patients got three intradermal dendritic cell vaccine injections.

TCRdb keeps only in-frame clones here, not all; method: immunoSEQ multiplex PCR. The sample includes over 65,000 clones, around 84% of them seen just once. With 4 bases removed from V and 4 bases from J, the gap between germline ends came to 21 bases. Germline lookup yields CDR1 SGHDT and CDR2 YYEEEE. The CDR3 has 17 amino acids. As for time point: after dendritic cell vaccination, including at tumor progression/relapse. This receptor was identified in a human donor with glioblastoma. The gene calls are TRBV5-6 and TRBJ2-1, with D possibly being TRBD1 (5 bases). The material was blood, obtained after dendritic cell vaccination. As DNA, the CDR3 is TGTGCCAGCAGCCCAACCGGAGAAAGGGGCCCATACAATGAGCAGTTCTTC. Translating gives CASSPTGERGPYNEQFF.